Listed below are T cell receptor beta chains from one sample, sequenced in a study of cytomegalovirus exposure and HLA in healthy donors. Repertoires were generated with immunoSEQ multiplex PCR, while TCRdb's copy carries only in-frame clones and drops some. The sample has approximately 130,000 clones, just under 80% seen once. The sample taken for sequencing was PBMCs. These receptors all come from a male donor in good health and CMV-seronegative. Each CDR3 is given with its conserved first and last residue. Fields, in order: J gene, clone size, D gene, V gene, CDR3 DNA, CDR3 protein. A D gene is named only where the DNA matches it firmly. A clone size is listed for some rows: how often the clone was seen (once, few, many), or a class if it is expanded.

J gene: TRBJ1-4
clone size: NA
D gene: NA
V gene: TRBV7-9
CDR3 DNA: TGTGCCAGCAGCTTACCACTCGGGGGGCAGGGCGGTGAAAAACTGTTTTTT
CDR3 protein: CASSLPLGGQGGEKLFF

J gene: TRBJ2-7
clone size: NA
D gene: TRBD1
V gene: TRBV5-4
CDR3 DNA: TGTGCCAGCAGCGCACCTCAGGGGGACGAGCAGTACTTC
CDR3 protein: CASSAPQGDEQYF

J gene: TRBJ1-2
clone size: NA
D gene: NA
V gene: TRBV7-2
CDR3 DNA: TGTGCCAGCAGCGGTAGAGTGATAGGAGATAACTATGGCTACACCTTC
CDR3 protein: CASSGRVIGDNYGYTF

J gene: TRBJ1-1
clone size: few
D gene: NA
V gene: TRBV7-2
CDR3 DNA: TGTGCCAGCAGCCTTCGACGGACTGACACTGAAGCTTTCTTT
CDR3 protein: CASSLRRTDTEAFF

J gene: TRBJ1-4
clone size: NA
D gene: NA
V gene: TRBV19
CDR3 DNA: TGTGCCAGTAGTATATACAGGGAGGGGGAAAAACTGTTTTTT
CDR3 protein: CASSIYREGEKLFF

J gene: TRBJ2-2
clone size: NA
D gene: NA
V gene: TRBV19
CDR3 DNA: TGTGCCAGTAGTATAGCCTTGTACGGGGAGCTGTTTTTT
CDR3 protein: CASSIALYGELFF

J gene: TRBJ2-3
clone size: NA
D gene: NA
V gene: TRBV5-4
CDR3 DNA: TGTGCCAGCAGCTTGGATCAGAGCACAGATACGCAGTATTTT
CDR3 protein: CASSLDQSTDTQYF

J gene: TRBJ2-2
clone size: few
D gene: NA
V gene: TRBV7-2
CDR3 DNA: TGTGCCAGCAGCTTTATTCCGGGATTCTTATCCGGGGAGCTGTTTTTT
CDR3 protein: CASSFIPGFLSGELFF

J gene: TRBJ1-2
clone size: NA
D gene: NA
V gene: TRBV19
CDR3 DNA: TGTGCCAGTAAGGGGCCAAGAGGGGACACGAAAGCTAACTATGGCTACACCTTC
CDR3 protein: CASKGPRGDTKANYGYTF

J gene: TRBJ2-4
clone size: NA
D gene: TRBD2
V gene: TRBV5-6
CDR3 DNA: TGTGCCAGCAGCTTTCGGGGGGGGGACATTCAGTACTTC
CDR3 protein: CASSFRGGDIQYF

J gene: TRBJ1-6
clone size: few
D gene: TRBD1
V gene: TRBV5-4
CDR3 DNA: TGTGCCAGCAGCTTGTTACAGGGGGGATATAATTCACCCCTCCACTTT
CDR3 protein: CASSLLQGGYNSPLHF

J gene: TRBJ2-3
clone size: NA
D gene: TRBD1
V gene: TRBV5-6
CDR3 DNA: TGTGCCAGCAGCTTGGGAGGGGGCAGTGTAAATACGCAGTATTTT
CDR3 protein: CASSLGGGSVNTQYF

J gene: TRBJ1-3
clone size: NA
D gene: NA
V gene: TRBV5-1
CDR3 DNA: TGCGCCAGCAGTTCACAGAGCTCTGGAAACACCATATATTTT
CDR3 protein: CASSSQSSGNTIYF

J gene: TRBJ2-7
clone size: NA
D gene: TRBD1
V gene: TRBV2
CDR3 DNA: TGTGCCAGCAGTGAAGCCGGCTGGGACAGATCCTACGAGCAGTACTTC
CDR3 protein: CASSEAGWDRSYEQYF

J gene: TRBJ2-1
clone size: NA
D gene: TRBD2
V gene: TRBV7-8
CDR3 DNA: TGTGCCAGCAGCTTAGGACTAGCCAAGTACAATGAGCAGTTCTTC
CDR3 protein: CASSLGLAKYNEQFF

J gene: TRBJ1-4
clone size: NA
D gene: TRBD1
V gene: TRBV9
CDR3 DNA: TGTGCCAGCAGCCTAAGTGGGACAGGGTATGAAAAACTGTTTTTT
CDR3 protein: CASSLSGTGYEKLFF

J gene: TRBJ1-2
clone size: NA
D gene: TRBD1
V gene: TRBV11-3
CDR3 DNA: TGTGCCAGCAGCTTAGACTCCGGGACAGGGAACTATGGCTACACCTTC
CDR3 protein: CASSLDSGTGNYGYTF

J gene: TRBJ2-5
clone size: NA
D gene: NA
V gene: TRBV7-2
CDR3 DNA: TGTGCCAGCAGCTTAGGACAGCAAGAGACCCAGTACTTC
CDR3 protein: CASSLGQQETQYF

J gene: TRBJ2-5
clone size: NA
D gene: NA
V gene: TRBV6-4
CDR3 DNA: TGTGCCAGCAGTGACTCGAACTGGCGGGCCCAAGAGACCCAGTACTTC
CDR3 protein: CASSDSNWRAQETQYF

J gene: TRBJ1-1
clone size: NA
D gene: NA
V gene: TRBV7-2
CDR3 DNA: TGTGCCACCATGGAGACGTCTTCCACTGAAGCTTTCTTT
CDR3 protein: CATMETSSTEAFF

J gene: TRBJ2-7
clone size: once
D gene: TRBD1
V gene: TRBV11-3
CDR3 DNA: TGTGCCAGCAGCTTAGACAGGACAGGAACCTACGAGCAGTACTTC
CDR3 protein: CASSLDRTGTYEQYF

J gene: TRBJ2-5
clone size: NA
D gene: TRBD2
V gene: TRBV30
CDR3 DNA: TGTGCCTGGAGTCCTCAGCGGGGGGGCCGAGAGACCCAGTACTTC
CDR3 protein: CAWSPQRGGRETQYF

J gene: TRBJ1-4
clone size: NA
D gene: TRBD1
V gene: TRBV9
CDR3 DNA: TGTGCCAGCAGCGTCGGACAGGGTGGTGAAAAACTGTTTTTT
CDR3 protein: CASSVGQGGEKLFF

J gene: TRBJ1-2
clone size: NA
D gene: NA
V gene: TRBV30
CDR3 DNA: TGTGCCCTGGAGTCGCGGGGGGACGGGGGCTACACCTTC
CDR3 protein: CALESRGDGGYTF

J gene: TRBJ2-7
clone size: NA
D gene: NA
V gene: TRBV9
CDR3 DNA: TGTGCCAGCAGCCCCTCAGGGACGGGAGCTGACGAGCAGTACTTC
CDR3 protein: CASSPSGTGADEQYF

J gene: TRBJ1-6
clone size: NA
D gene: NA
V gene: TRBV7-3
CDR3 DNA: TGTGCCAGCAGCCCGGGCCACAGCGGTTCACCCCTCCACTTT
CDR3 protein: CASSPGHSGSPLHF

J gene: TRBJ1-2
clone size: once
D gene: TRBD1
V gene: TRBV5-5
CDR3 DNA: TGTGCCAGCAGCACCGGACAGGGAGCGGGTGGCTACACCTTC
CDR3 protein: CASSTGQGAGGYTF

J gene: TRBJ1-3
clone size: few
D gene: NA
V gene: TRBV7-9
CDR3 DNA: TGTGCCACCTCCCCTGGAAACACCATATATTTT
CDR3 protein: CATSPGNTIYF

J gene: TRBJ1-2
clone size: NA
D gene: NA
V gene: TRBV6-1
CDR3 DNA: TGTGCCAGCAGTGAAAATGCGGACTGGATGGGTTATGGCTACACCTTC
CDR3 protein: CASSENADWMGYGYTF

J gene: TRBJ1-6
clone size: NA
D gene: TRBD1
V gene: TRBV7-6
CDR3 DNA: TGTGCCAGCAGCCAGGGGACAGGGAGGTCACCCCTCCACTTT
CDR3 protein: CASSQGTGRSPLHF